A selection of T cell receptor beta chains follows, all from one sample in a study of shared clonotypes between healthy human individuals. The method was immunoSEQ multiplex PCR; TCRdb's version includes in-frame clones alone and lacks a portion of them. The table shows roughly 810,000 clones, with about 96% occurring only once. The sample was naive CD8+ T cells sorted from blood. The receptors were sampled from a man in his thirties or forties in good health. Both conserved end residues are part of each CDR3. Each record gives: clone size, V gene, CDR3 length, D gene, J gene, CDR3 protein, CDR3 DNA. D genes are given only for firm matches. Size is omitted from some rows. Given values are once, few, many or a class for expanded clones.

clone_size: .; v_call: TRBV4-1; cdr3_length: 19; d_call: .; j_call: TRBJ2-6; cdr3_aa: CASSHRGGQGGSGANVLTF; cdr3_nt: TGCGCCAGCAGCCACAGAGGCGGGCAGGGTGGGTCTGGGGCCAACGTCCTGACTTTC
clone_size: .; v_call: TRBV4-1; cdr3_length: 15; d_call: TRBD2; j_call: TRBJ2-7; cdr3_aa: CASRGGEGPSYEQYF; cdr3_nt: TGCGCCAGCAGGGGCGGGGAGGGCCCCTCCTACGAGCAGTACTTC
clone_size: .; v_call: TRBV10-3; cdr3_length: 14; d_call: .; j_call: TRBJ1-5; cdr3_aa: CAISEGNSNQPQHF; cdr3_nt: TGTGCCATCAGTGAGGGGAATAGCAATCAGCCCCAGCATTTT
clone_size: once; v_call: TRBV7-9; cdr3_length: 13; d_call: .; j_call: TRBJ2-2; cdr3_aa: CASSPPRAGELFF; cdr3_nt: TGTGCCAGCAGCCCCCCCAGAGCCGGGGAGCTGTTTTTT
clone_size: .; v_call: TRBV28; cdr3_length: 16; d_call: TRBD1; j_call: TRBJ1-2; cdr3_aa: CASNKLRTGGFYGYTF; cdr3_nt: TGTGCCAGCAACAAACTCCGGACAGGGGGCTTCTATGGCTACACCTTC
clone_size: .; v_call: TRBV2; cdr3_length: 13; d_call: .; j_call: TRBJ1-1; cdr3_aa: CAIIGGWNTEAFF; cdr3_nt: TGTGCCATCATCGGGGGCTGGAACACTGAAGCTTTCTTT
clone_size: .; v_call: TRBV4-3; cdr3_length: 16; d_call: TRBD1; j_call: TRBJ1-5; cdr3_aa: CASSQERDRANQPQHF; cdr3_nt: TGCGCCAGCAGCCAAGAGCGCGACAGGGCCAATCAGCCCCAGCATTTT
clone_size: .; v_call: TRBV27; cdr3_length: 14; d_call: .; j_call: TRBJ2-7; cdr3_aa: CASSLSQDLGEQYF; cdr3_nt: TGTGCCAGCAGTTTATCTCAGGATCTTGGAGAGCAGTACTTC
clone_size: .; v_call: TRBV6-1; cdr3_length: 15; d_call: .; j_call: TRBJ2-7; cdr3_aa: CASSEPSRGTYEQYF; cdr3_nt: TGTGCCAGCAGTGAACCGTCCCGAGGGACCTACGAGCAGTACTTC
clone_size: .; v_call: TRBV9; cdr3_length: 15; d_call: TRBD2; j_call: TRBJ2-1; cdr3_aa: CASSFSGRASNEQFF; cdr3_nt: TGTGCCAGCAGCTTTAGCGGGAGGGCCTCGAATGAGCAGTTCTTC
clone_size: .; v_call: TRBV25-1; cdr3_length: 11; d_call: TRBD1; j_call: TRBJ1-4; cdr3_aa: CASNRGEKLFF; cdr3_nt: TGTGCCAGTAACAGGGGGGAAAAACTGTTTTTT
clone_size: .; v_call: TRBV27; cdr3_length: 13; d_call: TRBD1; j_call: TRBJ2-7; cdr3_aa: CASSPSRTGEQYF; cdr3_nt: TGTGCCAGCAGTCCCTCCCGGACAGGCGAGCAGTACTTC
clone_size: .; v_call: TRBV18; cdr3_length: 18; d_call: .; j_call: TRBJ1-1; cdr3_aa: CASSPPISDKGVFTEAFF; cdr3_nt: TGTGCCAGCTCACCACCGATATCGGATAAGGGAGTCTTCACTGAAGCTTTCTTT
clone_size: .; v_call: TRBV6-1; cdr3_length: 14; d_call: TRBD1; j_call: TRBJ2-1; cdr3_aa: CASTAGTGIDEQFF; cdr3_nt: TGTGCCAGCACGGCTGGGACAGGGATCGATGAGCAGTTCTTC
clone_size: .; v_call: TRBV7-2; cdr3_length: 12; d_call: .; j_call: TRBJ2-7; cdr3_aa: CASSPGTYEQYF; cdr3_nt: TGTGCCAGCAGCCCAGGAACCTACGAGCAGTACTTC
clone_size: .; v_call: TRBV19; cdr3_length: 15; d_call: .; j_call: TRBJ1-1; cdr3_aa: CASIDEPDMNTEAFF; cdr3_nt: TGTGCCAGTATCGATGAGCCGGATATGAACACTGAAGCTTTCTTT